What follows are 18 T cell receptor beta chains derived from one specimen sequenced in a study of metastatic and nonmetastatic thyroid tumors. None of the patients had undergone any treatment ahead of thyroid surgery. MiXCR re-clonotyped the PCR reads for TCRdb. Of 14,000 to 15,000 clones in the sample, around 4% were seen once. What was sequenced was tumor tissue. The receptors derive from a female donor with papillary thyroid cancer or a benign thyroid nodule (not recorded which). Some clones in this sample may be carry-over from other donors' samples.

The V call is TRBV10-3, the J call TRBJ2-3; D not certain. CDR3 length: 12 residues. The V end lost 6 bases, the J end lost 0 bases, and 4 bases lay between the germline ends. Germline CDR1 ENHRY, CDR2 SYGVKD. DNA for the CDR3: TGTGCCATCAGCGGTAGCACAGATACGCAGTATTTT. It specifies CAISGSTDTQYF.

This clone has a handful of counts. The chain links TRBV6-1 to TRBJ2-1, with a tentative D call TRBD2 (6 bases). Trimming stripped 4 bases from V and 7 bases from J, with 17 bases between. Germline V CDR1 and CDR2: MNHNS, SASEGT. The CDR3 has 15 residues. The CDR3 DNA reads TGTGCCAGCAGTGCGTTGGAGGGCCATAGGAATGAGCAGTTCTTC. It encodes CASSALEGHRNEQFF.

This clone was seen at least ten times. V gene TRBV6-1 combines with J gene TRBJ2-7; 7 bases are a match to TRBD1. CDR3 length: 12 amino acids. The junction had 7 bases not matched to a gene; V was cut back by 8 bases and J by 6 bases. The germline V gene has CDR1 MNHNS and CDR2 SASEGT. The DNA of the CDR3 is TGTGCCAGCGGGGAGACAGGGCCCGAGCAGTACTTC. It translates to CASGETGPEQYF.

By sample fraction, this clone is medium-sized. CDR3: CASSTRTGGMNTEAFF. Here the CDR3 DNA reads TGTGCCAGTAGCACACGGACAGGGGGTATGAACACTGAAGCTTTCTTT. V usage is TRBV19 and J usage is TRBJ1-1; 10 nucleotides agree with TRBD1. The CDR3 length is 16 residues. V trimming: 6 bases; J trimming: 0 bases; junction bases outside the gene matches: 7. Germline CDR1 and CDR2: LNHDA and SQIVND (reference sequence).

In this sample, this clone turned up a few times. The gene calls are TRBV6-1 and TRBJ2-1; 8 nucleotides match TRBD2. This CDR3 is built from 14 residues. The germline V gene encodes CDR1 MNHNS and CDR2 SASEGT. After removal of 7 bases from V and 1 base from J, the junction contained 3 bases not matched to a gene. The CDR3 DNA follows: TGTGCCAGCAAACTAGCGGAGTCCTACAATGAGCAGTTCTTC. Residues: CASKLAESYNEQFF.

V is TRBV5-1 and J is TRBJ2-3; D remains ambiguous. This CDR3 comprises 16 residues. The germline V gene has CDR1 SGHRS and CDR2 YFSETQ. The V end lost 0 bases, the J end lost 0 bases, and 11 bases lay between the germline ends. For the CDR3, the DNA is TGCGCCAGCAGCTTGGGACCCAACCTGAGCACAGATACGCAGTATTTT. It is translated as CASSLGPNLSTDTQYF.

This clone came up a few times. This chain links TRBV11-2 with TRBJ1-2; D unresolved. The CDR3 runs 13 residues. Trimming took 4 bases from V and 0 from J, leaving 6 bases between them. CDR1 SGHAT and CDR2 FQNNGV come from the germline V gene. The CDR3 DNA reads as TGTGCCAGCAGCTCTAGAACTAACTATGGCTACACCTTC. This encodes CASSSRTNYGYTF.

This clone was seen a handful of times. V is TRBV9 and J is TRBJ2-3; 10 bases match TRBD2. The V and J ends lost 0 bases and 3 bases, in that order; junction bases with no gene match: 10. Germline V gene sequence: CDR1 SGDLS, CDR2 YYNGEE. There are 18 residues in the CDR3. CDR3 loop: CASSVDLAGVIQTDTQYF. CDR3 DNA sequence: TGTGCCAGCAGCGTAGACCTAGCGGGAGTCATTCAAACAGATACGCAGTATTTT.

The rearrangement joins TRBV11-3 to TRBJ1-4, with a weak D call TRBD1 (6 bases). The CDR3 runs 16 residues. Germline CDR1 reads SGHNT; CDR2 reads YENEEA. Trimming stripped 4 bases from V and 0 bases from J, with 12 bases between. The CDR3 region is CASSSQGGTTNEKLFF. CDR3 in DNA: TGTGCCAGCAGCTCGCAAGGGGGGACAACTAATGAAAAACTGTTTTTT.

This clone came up a few times. The V gene is TRBV11-3, the J gene TRBJ2-5; perhaps TRBD2 as D (7 bases). This CDR3 contains 15 residues. Per the germline V gene, CDR1 is SGHNT and CDR2 is YENEEA. V was pared by 1 base and J by 5 bases, with 14 bases between. The CDR3 DNA reads as TGTGCCAGCAGCTTAGGGGGCGGGGGCCGGGAGACCCAGTACTTC. Its protein product is CASSLGGGGRETQYF.

In this sample, this clone turned up a few times. This rearrangement joins TRBV5-1 to TRBJ1-5; no clear D. The CDR3 is 14 residues long. V lost 2 bases and J lost 4, with 10 bases in between. The germline gives CDR1 SGHRS, CDR2 YFSETQ. As DNA, the CDR3 is TGCGCCAGCAGCTTCGGACTGGAGAATCAGCCCCAGCATTTT. This gives the protein CASSFGLENQPQHF.

This clone was counted a few times. The V gene is TRBV19, the J gene TRBJ1-2, with 9 bases that match TRBD1. The ends lost 8 bases at V and 7 bases at J; junction bases unmatched: 14. CDR3 length equals 15 residues. Germline lookup yields CDR1 LNHDA and CDR2 SQIVND (reference sequence). CDR3 nucleotide sequence: TGTGCCAGTCAGGGACAGGGCGAGACGTATGGTGGCTACACCTTC. Protein sequence: CASQGQGETYGGYTF.

There are a few counts of this clone. This chain connects TRBV28 to TRBJ1-6, with D uncertain. Trimming removed 3 bases at V and 10 bases at J, with 13 bases between. The CDR3 is 14 amino acids. Germline CDR1 reads MDHEN; CDR2 reads SYDVKM. The chain's CDR3 is CASSFGQAISPLHF. CDR3 DNA: TGTGCCAGCAGTTTTGGCCAGGCCATCTCACCCCTCCACTTT.

This clone was observed a handful of times. The rearrangement joins TRBV5-1 to TRBJ2-7, with TRBD2 matching over 12 bases. Looked up from germline, CDR1 is SGHRS and CDR2 is YFSETQ. Trimming at V came to 0 bases and at J to 3 bases, leaving 7 bases not matched to a gene. The CDR3 length is 17 residues. In nucleotides, the CDR3 is TGCGCCAGCAGCTTGGGCACTAGCGGGAGGTTCCGCTACGAGCAGTACTTC. Protein product: CASSLGTSGRFRYEQYF.

V usage is TRBV6-1 and J usage is TRBJ2-7; D may be TRBD2 (6 bases). This CDR3 contains 14 residues. V was cut by 6 bases and J by 2 bases, with 14 bases left in between. The germline gives CDR1 MNHNS, CDR2 SASEGT. CDR3 sequence reads: CASSVTSLTYEQYF. The CDR3, as DNA: TGTGCCAGCAGCGTCACTAGCTTGACCTACGAGCAGTACTTC.

This clone has only a few counts. The chain is built from TRBV20-1 and TRBJ2-7, with TRBD1 matching 11 bases. The germline gives CDR1 DFQATT, CDR2 SNEGSKA (reference sequence). There are 11 residues in the CDR3. J lost 6 bases, V lost 6 bases, and 1 base had no gene match. CDR3 sequence: CSAGTGGEQYF. CDR3 in DNA: TGCAGTGCCGGGACAGGGGGCGAGCAGTACTTC.

In its sample, this clone was seen a few times. This chain connects TRBV11-2 to TRBJ2-1; a weak D match, TRBD2 (6 bases). The CDR3 is made up of 13 amino acids. Trimming shortened V by 0 bases and J by 11 bases, and 11 bases separated the two germline ends. Germline V gene sequence: CDR1 SGHAT, CDR2 FQNNGV. This CDR3 is CASSLELRGKQFF. As DNA, the CDR3 is TGTGCCAGCAGCTTAGAATTACGGGGGAAGCAGTTCTTC. Looking up the rest from reference TRBV11-2 and TRBJ2-1 gives the full variable domain: EAGVAQSPRYKIIEKRQSVAFWCNPISGHATLYWYQQILGQGPKLLIQFQNNGVVDDSQLPKDRFSAERLKGVDSTLKIQPAKLEDSAVYLCASSLELRGKQFFGPGTRLTVL.

This clone turned up a few times. V is TRBV6-4 and J is TRBJ1-2, with a tentative D call TRBD1 (5 bases). Germline CDR1 reads MRHNA; CDR2 reads SNTAGT. The CDR3 sequence is 13 residues long. Trimming left V 0 bases short and J 8 bases short, with 10 bases between. In DNA, the CDR3 is TGTGCCAGCAGTGACTCGTCAGGGCGAGGCTACACCTTC. Translating gives CASSDSSGRGYTF.